The clone carrying this TCR beta chain appeared many times. Its antigen is undetermined. This CDR3 has 16 residues. The V and J ends lost 1 base and 6 bases, in that order; junction bases with no gene match: 9. The germline CDR1 and CDR2 sequences are SEHNR and FQNEAQ (reference sequence). Patients selected for sequencing had displayed CD8+CD57+ cell expansion by flow cytometry. The data derive from a study of CD8+CD57+ T cells in acquired aplastic anemia. Across the study: Recorded DNA amounts for sorted CD4+ and CD8+ cells had an average of roughly 3.4 ug.

Findings of the study overall: Patients and controls turned out to have approximately 29 CD8+ CDR3 sequences in common.

Profiling of TCR beta VDJ combinations and CDR3 sequences used genomic DNA as template. Via MiXCR, TCRdb re-called the reads, giving one row per CDR3 protein. Altogether roughly 180,000 distinct CDR3 sequences are present, roughly 65% being singletons, with the ten largest covering under 55%. The receptor was derived from a human donor with aplastic anemia. Sequencing used sorted CD4+, CD8+, or CD8+CD57+ T cells (not recorded which) from PBMCs. The chain links TRBV7-9 to TRBJ1-5; 7 nucleotides match TRBD1. The CDR3 nucleotides are TGTGCCAGCAGCTTAGTTGCAGGGGGGATCGGTCAGCCCCAGCATTTT. Translation: CASSLVAGGIGQPQHF.